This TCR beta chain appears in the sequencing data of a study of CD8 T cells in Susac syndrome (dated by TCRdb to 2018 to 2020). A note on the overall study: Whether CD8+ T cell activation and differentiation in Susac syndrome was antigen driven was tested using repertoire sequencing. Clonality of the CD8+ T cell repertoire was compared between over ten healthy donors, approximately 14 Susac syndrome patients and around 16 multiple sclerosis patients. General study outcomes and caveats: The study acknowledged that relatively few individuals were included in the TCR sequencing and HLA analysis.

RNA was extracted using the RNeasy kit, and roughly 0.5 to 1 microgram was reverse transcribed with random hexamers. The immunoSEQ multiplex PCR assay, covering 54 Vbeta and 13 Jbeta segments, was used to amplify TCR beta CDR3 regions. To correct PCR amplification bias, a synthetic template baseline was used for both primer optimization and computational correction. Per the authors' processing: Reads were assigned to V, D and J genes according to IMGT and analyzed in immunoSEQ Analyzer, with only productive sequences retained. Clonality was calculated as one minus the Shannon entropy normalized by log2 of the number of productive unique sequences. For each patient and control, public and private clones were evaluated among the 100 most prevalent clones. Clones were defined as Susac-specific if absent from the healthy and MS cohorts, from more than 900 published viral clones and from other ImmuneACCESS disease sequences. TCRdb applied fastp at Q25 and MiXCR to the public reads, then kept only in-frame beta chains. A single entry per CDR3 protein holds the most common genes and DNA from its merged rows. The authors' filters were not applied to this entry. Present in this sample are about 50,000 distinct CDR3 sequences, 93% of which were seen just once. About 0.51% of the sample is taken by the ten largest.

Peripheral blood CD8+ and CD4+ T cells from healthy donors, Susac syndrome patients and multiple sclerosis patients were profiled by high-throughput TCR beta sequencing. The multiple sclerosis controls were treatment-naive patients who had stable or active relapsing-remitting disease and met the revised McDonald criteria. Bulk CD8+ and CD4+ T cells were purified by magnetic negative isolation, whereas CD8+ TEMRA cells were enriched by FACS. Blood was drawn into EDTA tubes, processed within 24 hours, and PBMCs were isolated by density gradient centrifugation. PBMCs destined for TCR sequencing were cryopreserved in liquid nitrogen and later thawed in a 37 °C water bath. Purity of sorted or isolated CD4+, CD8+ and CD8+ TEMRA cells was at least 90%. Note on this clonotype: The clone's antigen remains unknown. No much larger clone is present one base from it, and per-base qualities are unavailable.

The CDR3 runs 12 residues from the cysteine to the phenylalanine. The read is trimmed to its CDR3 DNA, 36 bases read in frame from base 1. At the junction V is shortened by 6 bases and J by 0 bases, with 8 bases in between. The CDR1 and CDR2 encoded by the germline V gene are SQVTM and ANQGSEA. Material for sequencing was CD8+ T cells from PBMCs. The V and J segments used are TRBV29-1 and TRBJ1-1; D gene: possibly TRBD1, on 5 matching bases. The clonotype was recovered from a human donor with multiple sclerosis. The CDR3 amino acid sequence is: CSVRDLNTEAFF. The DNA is TGCAGCGTCAGGGATTTGAACACTGAAGCTTTCTTT.